One T cell receptor (beta chain) is described in this entry. Its cognate antigen is unknown. Relapses following autologous stem cell transplantation were seen in all patients, with brentuximab vedotin exposure varying. The entry originates in a study of PD-1 blockade in classical Hodgkin lymphoma. Study-wide background: Patients in the cohort were put on intravenous nivolumab, 3 mg/kg every 2 weeks. Study observations and caveats: By C4D1, diversity of CD4+ TCRs had risen significantly, whereas that of CD8+ TCRs had not.

Germline CDR1 is SGHDN and CDR2 is FVKESK. This CDR3 spans 16 amino acids. V shed 4 bases and J shed 0 bases, with 14 bases lying between them. Profiling relied on immunoSEQ multiplex PCR, and the TCRdb table lists in-frame clones only, not all of them. Among approximately 10,000 clones listed, approximately 90% were seen once. Specimen: peripheral blood mononuclear cells (PBMCs), collected at baseline. The origin of this receptor is a human donor with classical Hodgkin lymphoma. The chain carries TRBV14 and TRBJ2-3; a possible D gene is TRBD2 (5 bases). CDR3 nucleotide sequence: TGTGCCAGCAGCCGTAATGGAGGTAGCAGCACAGATACGCAGTATTTT. This gives the protein CASSRNGGSSTDTQYF.